This TCR beta chain was identified during a study of CD8 T cells in ankylosing spondylitis. Study-wide findings and caveats: The clones that were linked to disease were reported to be significantly enriched in matched synovial fluid samples from ankylosing spondylitis patients.

In making TCR beta libraries, quantitative 5'-RACE with molecular barcodes was used. TCRdb independently ran MiXCR on the 5' RACE reads; one entry per CDR3 protein. Of some 340,000 distinct CDR3 sequences in the sample, about 14% are singletons; the top ten hold 0.9% to 1.2%. Remarks on this clonotype: The antigen remains undetermined.

With 2 bases clipped from V and 4 bases from J, the junction kept 11 bases outside the gene matches. CDR1 and CDR2 (germline): MGHRA, YSYEKL. The CDR3 has 18 residues. The rearrangement uses TRBV4-1 and TRBJ1-2; 12 nucleotides agree with TRBD1. This sequence originates from a male donor with ankylosing spondylitis or in good health (not recorded which). The sequenced material came from blood, either unsorted or a sorted T cell fraction (not recorded which). The CDR3 reads CASSQSPGQGALFYGYTF. In DNA form, the CDR3 reads TGCGCCAGCAGCCAATCTCCGGGACAGGGGGCTTTATTCTATGGCTACACCTTC.